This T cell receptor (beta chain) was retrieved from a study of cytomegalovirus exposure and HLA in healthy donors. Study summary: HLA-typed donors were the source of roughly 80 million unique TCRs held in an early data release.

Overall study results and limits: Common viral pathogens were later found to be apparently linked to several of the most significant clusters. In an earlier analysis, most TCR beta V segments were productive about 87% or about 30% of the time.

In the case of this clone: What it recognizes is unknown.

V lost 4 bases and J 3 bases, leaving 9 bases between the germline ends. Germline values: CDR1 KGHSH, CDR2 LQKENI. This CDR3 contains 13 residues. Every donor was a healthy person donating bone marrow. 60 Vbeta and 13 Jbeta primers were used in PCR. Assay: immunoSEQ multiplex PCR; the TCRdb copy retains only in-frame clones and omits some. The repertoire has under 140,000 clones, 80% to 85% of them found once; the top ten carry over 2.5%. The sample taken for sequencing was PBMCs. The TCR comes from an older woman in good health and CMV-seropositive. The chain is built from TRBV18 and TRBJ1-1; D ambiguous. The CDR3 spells CASSLKSYTEAFF. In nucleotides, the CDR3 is TGTGCCAGCTCACTTAAGAGTTACACTGAAGCTTTCTTT.